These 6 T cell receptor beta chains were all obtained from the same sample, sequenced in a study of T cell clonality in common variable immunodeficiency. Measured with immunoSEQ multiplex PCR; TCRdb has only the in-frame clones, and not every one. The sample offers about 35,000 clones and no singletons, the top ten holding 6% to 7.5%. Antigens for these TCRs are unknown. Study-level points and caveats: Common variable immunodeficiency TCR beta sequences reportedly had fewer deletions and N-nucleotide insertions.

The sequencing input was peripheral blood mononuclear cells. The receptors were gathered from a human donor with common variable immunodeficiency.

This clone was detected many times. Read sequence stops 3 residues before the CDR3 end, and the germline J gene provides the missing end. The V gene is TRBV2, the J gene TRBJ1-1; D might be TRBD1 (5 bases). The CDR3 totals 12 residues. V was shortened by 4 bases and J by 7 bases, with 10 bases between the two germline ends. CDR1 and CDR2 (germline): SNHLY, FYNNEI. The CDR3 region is CASSAAGDEAFF. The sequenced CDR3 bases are TGTGCCAGCAGTGCCGCGGGGGATGAA.

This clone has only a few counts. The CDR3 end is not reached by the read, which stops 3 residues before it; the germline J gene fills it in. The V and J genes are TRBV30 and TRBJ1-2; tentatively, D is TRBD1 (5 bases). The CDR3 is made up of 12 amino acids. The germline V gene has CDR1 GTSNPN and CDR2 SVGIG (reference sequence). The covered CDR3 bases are TGTGCCTGGAGCCCATCAGGGTACGGC. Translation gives CAWSPSGYG. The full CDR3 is CAWSPSGYGYTF.

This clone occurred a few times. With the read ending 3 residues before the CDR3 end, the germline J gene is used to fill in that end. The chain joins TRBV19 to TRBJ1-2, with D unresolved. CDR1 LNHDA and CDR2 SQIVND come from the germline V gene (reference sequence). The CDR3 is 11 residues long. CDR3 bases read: TGTGCCAGCCGGGGAGGGCTGGGC. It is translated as CASRGGLG. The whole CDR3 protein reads CASRGGLGYTF.

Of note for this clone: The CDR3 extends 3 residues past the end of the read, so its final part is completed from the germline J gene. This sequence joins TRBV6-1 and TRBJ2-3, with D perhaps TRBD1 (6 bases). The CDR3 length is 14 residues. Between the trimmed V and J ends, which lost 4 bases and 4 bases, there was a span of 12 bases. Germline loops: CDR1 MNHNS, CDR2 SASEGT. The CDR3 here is CASSVQGSADTQYF. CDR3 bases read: TGTGCCAGCAGTGTCCAGGGGTCGGCAGATACG.

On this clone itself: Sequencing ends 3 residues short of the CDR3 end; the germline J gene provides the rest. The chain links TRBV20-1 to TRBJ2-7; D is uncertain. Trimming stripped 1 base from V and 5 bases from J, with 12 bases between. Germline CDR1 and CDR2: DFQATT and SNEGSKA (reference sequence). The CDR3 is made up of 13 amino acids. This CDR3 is CSARGIKIHEQYF. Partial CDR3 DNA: TGCAGTGCTAGAGGTATAAAAATCCACGAG.

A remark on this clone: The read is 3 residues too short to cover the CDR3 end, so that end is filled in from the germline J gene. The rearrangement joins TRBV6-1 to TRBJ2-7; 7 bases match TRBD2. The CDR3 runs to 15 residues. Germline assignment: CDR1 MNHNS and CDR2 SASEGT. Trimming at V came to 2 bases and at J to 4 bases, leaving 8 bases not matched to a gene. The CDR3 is CASSELRLAVYEQYF. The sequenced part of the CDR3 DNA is TGTGCCAGCAGTGAACTGAGGCTAGCGGTTTACGAG.